Listed below are T cell receptor beta chains from one sample, sequenced in a study of HIV-infected patients and healthy controls. TCRdb re-analysed the 5' RACE reads in MiXCR, keeping a single row per CDR3 protein. The sample contains about 67,000 distinct CDR3 sequences, roughly 16% of which appear only once. The sequencing input was CD4+ T cells from blood. The receptors derive from a human donor in good health. CDR3s include the opening cysteine and the closing phenylalanine or tryptophan.

V	J	CDR3
TRBV5-1	TRBJ1-6	CASSLDWISPLHF
TRBV7-8	TRBJ2-5	CASSFGRSQELWETQYF
TRBV6-5	TRBJ1-2	CASSQQGAAGYTF
TRBV25-1	TRBJ1-6	CASSRSSYNSPLHF
TRBV28	TRBJ1-2	CASSSRTLISDGYTF
TRBV12-3/TRBV12-4	TRBJ2-7	CASSFDGTPYEQYF
TRBV6-6	TRBJ1-2	CASSYKGQEYGYTF
TRBV3-1	TRBJ2-7	CASAREKSGSWSYEQYF
TRBV27	TRBJ1-1	CASKDPPNTEAFF
TRBV7-3	TRBJ1-1	CASSPPGENTEAFF
TRBV12-3/TRBV12-4	TRBJ2-2	CASSSLRRGTGTGELFF